Described below is a single T cell receptor (beta chain) sequence and its context. The antigen is not known. Sequenced by immunoSEQ multiplex PCR; TCRdb stores in-frame clones only, minus some. The sample lists fewer than 1.6 million clones, approximately 98.5% seen once, with 0.3% to 0.45% in the top ten. This sample was included in a study of shared clonotypes between healthy human individuals. Germline values: CDR1 SGHTS, CDR2 YDEGEE. Trimming left V 5 bases short and J 4 bases short, with 6 bases between. The CDR3 is 11 residues long. Overall study results and limits: Though the depth was large, rarefaction showed that sorted-subset sequencing was incomplete.

This clonotype originated in a man aged 25-40 years in good health. Sequencing was performed on naive CD4+ T cells sorted from blood. Subset in this sample: CD45RA+ positively selected. The gene calls are TRBV5-8 and TRBJ1-1; no firm D call. For the CDR3, the DNA is TGTGCCAGCAGTAAAGTCACTGAAGCTTTCTTT. Protein: CASSKVTEAFF. The whole variable domain, filled in from reference TRBV5-8 and TRBJ1-1, reads EAGVTQSPTHLIKTRGQQATLRCSPISGHTSVYWYQQALGLGLQFLLWYDEGEERNRGNFPPRFSGRQFPNYSSELNVNALELEDSALYLCASSKVTEAFFGQGTRLTVV.